The 26 T cell receptor beta chains below come from one sample, sequenced in a study of blood T cells in healthy people across ages. A sample-barcoded 5' primer and a J-beta primer mix were used in a second PCR of roughly 7 to 11 cycles. TCRdb reanalysed the 5' RACE reads using MiXCR and keeps one entry per CDR3 protein. The repertoire holds 1 million or so distinct CDR3 sequences, with about 23% as singletons. These records were also assigned to another study, of T cells of mothers and their children.

Sequenced input: blood. These TCRs come from a girl aged 2 to 10 in good health.

This clonotype turned up a few times. The V and J genes are TRBV18 and TRBJ1-3; D gene ambiguous. The CDR3 runs to 13 residues. CDR1 is KGHSH, CDR2 LQKENI, per germline. The V and J ends lost 1 base and 4 bases respectively, with 5 bases between them. The CDR3 sequence: CASSPQDGNTIYF. The DNA of the CDR3 is TGTGCCAGCTCACCACAGGACGGAAACACCATATATTTT. The entire variable domain, with the rest obtained from reference TRBV18 and TRBJ1-3, is as follows: NAGVMQNPRHLVRRRGQEARLRCSPMKGHSHVYWYRQLPEEGLKFMVYLQKENIIDESGMPKERFSAEFPKEGPSILRIQQVVRGDSAAYFCASSPQDGNTIYFGEGSWLTVV.

This sequence joins TRBV12-3 or TRBV12-4 and TRBJ1-1; a weak D match, TRBD1 (6 bases). Deletions cut 3 bases from V and 4 bases from J, with 18 bases between. The CDR3 spans 16 residues. The CDR3 DNA reads as TGTGCCAGCAGTTTCTTCGACCCTACAGGGCGCACTGAAGCTTTCTTT. Encoded protein: CASSFFDPTGRTEAFF.

The chain uses TRBV20-1 and TRBJ2-7, with 11 bases lining up with TRBD1. The junction had 12 bases not matched to a gene; V was cut back by 2 bases and J by 6 bases. Germline V gene data show CDR1 as DFQATT and CDR2 as SNEGSKA (reference sequence). The CDR3 extends over 16 amino acids. The CDR3 nucleotides are TGCAGTGCTAGATCCGCGGGACAGGGGGTGTACGGCGAGCAGTACTTC. It specifies CSARSAGQGVYGEQYF.

Only a few counts were recorded for this clonotype. The chain carries TRBV18 and TRBJ2-3; D is undetermined. Between the trimmed V and J ends, which lost 3 bases and 7 bases, there was a span of 20 bases. The germline gives CDR1 KGHSH, CDR2 LQKENI. The CDR3 is 16 amino acids. This CDR3 reads CASSPQLDLRAHTQYF. For the CDR3, the DNA is TGTGCCAGCTCACCTCAATTGGACCTTAGAGCGCATACGCAGTATTTT. The full variable domain, in which reference TRBV18 and TRBJ2-3 provide the parts outside the CDR3, is NAGVMQNPRHLVRRRGQEARLRCSPMKGHSHVYWYRQLPEEGLKFMVYLQKENIIDESGMPKERFSAEFPKEGPSILRIQQVVRGDSAAYFCASSPQLDLRAHTQYFGPGTRLTVL.

A note on this clonotype: The junction departs from germline at one end; a sequencing error may be responsible. The chain has TRBV5-1 and TRBJ2-1; D is perhaps TRBD1 or TRBD2 (5 bases each). The CDR3 loop spans 16 amino acids. CDR1 is SGHRS and CDR2 is YFSETQ in the germline V gene. In DNA form, the CDR3 reads TGCGCCAGCAGCGGGGCTGTCCGGGGCTCCTACAATGAGCAGTTTTTC. It is translated as CASSGAVRGSYNEQFF.

The table lists this clonotype with a few counts. The chain joins TRBV27 to TRBJ1-6; TRBD1 matches 7 bases. In germline, CDR1 is MNHEY, CDR2 SMNVEV (reference sequence). Losses at the gene ends were 1 base for V and 9 bases for J; bases not matched to a gene: 6. This CDR3 spans 15 amino acids. CDR3 sequence reads: CASSLWGQYSSPLHF. Written as DNA, the CDR3 is TGTGCCAGCAGTTTATGGGGACAGTACAGTTCACCCCTCCACTTT.

This clonotype was found a few times. V usage is TRBV5-1 and J usage is TRBJ2-5; D is possibly TRBD2 (6 bases). The J call is in doubt because the DNA end fits TRBJ2-7 better. This CDR3 has 17 residues. The germline gives CDR1 SGHRS, CDR2 YFSETQ. This CDR3 is CASSPRGPGGVTYEQYF. The CDR3 DNA follows: TGCGCCAGCAGCCCGCGGGGTCCGGGCGGGGTGACGTACGAGCAGTACTTC.

Remarks on this clonotype: This is likely a read error, given that the CDR3 carries no conserved phenylalanine or tryptophan at its end. DNA of the CDR3: TGCAGCGTTGAAGATCAGGTAGAGACACTTGGCGGCTACACCTAC. Translation: CSVEDQVETLGGYTY. The rearrangement links TRBV29-1 to TRBJ1-2; D not resolved. V dropped 0 bases and J dropped 8 bases, with 19 bases sitting between them. Germline V gene lookup returns CDR1 SQVTM and CDR2 ANQGSEA. The CDR3 is 15 residues long.

The V call is TRBV12-3 or TRBV12-4, the J call TRBJ2-7; maybe TRBD2 (5 bases). V was pared by 6 bases and J by 3 bases, with 12 bases between. This CDR3 spans 13 amino acids. The CDR3 DNA sequence: TGTGCCAGCAGACCCGAGGGAATCTACGAGCAGTACTTC. It yields the protein CASRPEGIYEQYF.

This clonotype has more than one count but fewer than ten. The chain employs TRBV6-5 and TRBJ1-1; D perhaps matches TRBD1 (5 bases). V was trimmed by 0 bases and J by 4 bases, leaving 15 bases between them. The germline V gene encodes CDR1 MNHEY and CDR2 SVGAGI. CDR3 length equals 16 residues. The CDR3 here is CASSYSEPPGTTEAFF. Written as DNA, the CDR3 is TGTGCCAGCAGTTACTCAGAGCCCCCGGGGACCACTGAAGCTTTCTTT.

The chain couples TRBV6-1 to TRBJ2-5; no clear D gene. V dropped 1 base and J dropped 5 bases, with 11 bases sitting between them. This CDR3 is built from 14 residues. Germline assignment: CDR1 MNHNS and CDR2 SASEGT. CDR3 amino acids: CASSEGWSIETQYF. The CDR3, as DNA: TGTGCCAGCAGTGAAGGGTGGAGTATTGAGACCCAGTACTTC.

This chain connects TRBV29-1 to TRBJ2-5, with 9 bases that match TRBD2. Germline lookup yields CDR1 SQVTM and CDR2 ANQGSEA. Unmatched junction bases numbered 3, after V lost 4 bases and J lost 3 bases. The CDR3 runs to 13 residues. For the CDR3, the DNA is TGCAGCGTTGGGCTAGCGGGAAAAGAGACCCAGTACTTC. It yields the protein CSVGLAGKETQYF.

This chain uses TRBV4-1 with TRBJ2-2; no clear D gene. V lost 2 bases, J lost 6 bases, and 7 bases lay in between. Germline loops: CDR1 MGHRA, CDR2 YSYEKL. This CDR3 has 13 amino acids. As DNA, the CDR3 is TGCGCCAGCAGCCAACCGGAGTCCGGGGAGCTGTTTTTT. It yields the protein CASSQPESGELFF.

The CDR3 loop reads CSVRDRSLYEQYF. DNA for the CDR3: TGCAGCGTTCGTGACAGGAGCCTGTACGAGCAGTACTTC. The rearrangement joins TRBV29-1 to TRBJ2-5; maybe TRBD1 (6 bases). The DNA end favors TRBJ2-7, so the J call may be wrong. Germline values: CDR1 SQVTM, CDR2 ANQGSEA. The length of the CDR3 is 13 residues.

This clonotype was counted between two and nine times. The rearrangement links TRBV12-3 or TRBV12-4 to TRBJ2-5; D is possibly TRBD1 or TRBD2 (5 bases each). The V end was cut by 5 bases, the J end by 4 bases, with 11 bases between. This CDR3 is built from 13 residues. The CDR3 DNA reads TGTGCCAGCAGTAGGGATGGGGGAGAGACCCAGTACTTC. This gives the protein CASSRDGGETQYF.

The chain joins TRBV7-8 to TRBJ1-4; D might be TRBD1 (5 bases). From germline, CDR1 is SGHVS and CDR2 FQNEAQ. The CDR3 is made up of 16 amino acids. V lost 1 base and J 3 bases, leaving 12 bases between the germline ends. The CDR3 loop reads CASSLVAGKANEKLFF. Here the CDR3 DNA reads TGTGCCAGCAGCTTAGTAGCAGGGAAAGCTAATGAAAAACTGTTTTTT.

As regards this clonotype: The germline gene is not matched at one end of the junction; a read error may be the cause. V and J are TRBV4-3 and TRBJ2-1; the match to TRBD2 covers 9 bases. CDR3 length: 15 amino acids. Germline loops: CDR1 LGHNA, CDR2 YSLEER. The CDR3 loop reads CAGSRSLAGLHEQFF. In DNA, the CDR3 is TGCGCCGGCAGCAGGTCCCTAGCGGGGCTCCATGAGCAGTTCTTC.

This chain links TRBV7-8 with TRBJ1-1; possible D gene TRBD1, 5 bases. Germline V gives CDR1 SGHVS, CDR2 FQNEAQ. V lost 4 bases and J lost 2, with 11 bases in between. This CDR3 spans 14 amino acids. The CDR3 DNA follows: TGTGCCAGCAGCTCTGGGAGGGACAACACTGAAGCTTTCTTT. This translates into CASSSGRDNTEAFF.

A few counts support this clonotype. The rearrangement uses TRBV6-6 and TRBJ2-5; TRBD2 matches 9 bases. The CDR3 loop spans 15 amino acids. The J segment lost 5 bases and the V segment lost 2 bases, leaving 6 bases of the junction unmatched. The germline CDR1 and CDR2 sequences are MNHNY and SVGAGI (reference sequence). Written as DNA, the CDR3 is TGTGCCAGCAGTTACGAGGCGGGGGGGCGGGAGACCCAGTACTTC. Translation gives CASSYEAGGRETQYF.

This rearrangement joins TRBV7-9 to TRBJ2-7; D remains ambiguous. Germline CDR1 reads SEHNR; CDR2 reads FQNEAQ (reference sequence). V lost 5 bases, J lost 6 bases, and 20 bases lay in between. This CDR3 region has 15 residues. The CDR3 sequence is CASSHPETPPGEQYF. The CDR3 DNA reads TGTGCCAGCAGCCATCCCGAGACGCCTCCGGGCGAGCAGTACTTC.

The sample holds a few counts of this clonotype. This sequence joins TRBV2 and TRBJ2-7; 7 bases agree with TRBD1. CDR3 length: 15 amino acids. Germline values: CDR1 SNHLY, CDR2 FYNNEI. Losses at the gene ends were 5 bases for V and 3 bases for J; bases not matched to a gene: 10. CDR3 region: CASSSRTGFVYEQYF. CDR3 sequence (DNA): TGTGCCAGCAGTTCTCGGACAGGATTTGTCTACGAGCAGTACTTC.

Remarks on this clonotype: The junction differs from germline at one of its ends, possibly a read error. The V and J genes are TRBV29-1 and TRBJ1-2; D perhaps matches TRBD1 (5 bases). The CDR3 runs to 16 residues. CDR1 is SQVTM, CDR2 ANQGSEA, per germline. In DNA, the CDR3 is TGCAGCGGTGAAATTAATGGGGACCGCGGATATTATGGCTACACCTTC. Encoded protein: CSGEINGDRGYYGYTF. Looking up the rest from reference TRBV29-1 and TRBJ1-2 gives the full variable domain: SAVISQKPSRDICQRGTSLTIQCQVDSQVTMMFWYRQQPGQSLTLIATANQGSEATYESGFVIDKFPISRPNLTFSTLTVSNMSPEDSSIYLCSGEINGDRGYYGYTFGSGTRLTVV.

A few counts support this clonotype. The chain combines TRBV7-9 with TRBJ2-4, with a weak D call TRBD2 (6 bases). V was clipped by 5 bases and J by 13 bases, with 21 bases between them. The germline gives CDR1 SEHNR, CDR2 FQNEAQ (reference sequence). The CDR3 length is 14 residues. The CDR3 reads CASSGGSSVALQYF. The CDR3 nucleotides read TGTGCCAGCAGCGGTGGGTCTAGCGTAGCGTTACAGTACTTC.

This clonotype occurred a few times. This chain links TRBV27 with TRBJ1-6; no definite D call. The CDR3 contains 14 residues. V was clipped by 4 bases and J by 0 bases, with 4 bases between them. CDR1 is MNHEY, CDR2 SMNVEV, per germline (reference sequence). CDR3 nucleotides: TGTGCCAGCAGTTGGAGCTCCTATAATTCACCCCTCCACTTT. Protein product: CASSWSSYNSPLHF.

This clonotype came up once. The gene calls are TRBV20-1 and TRBJ2-7, with 9 bases matching TRBD2. The V segment lost 0 bases and the J segment 2 bases; nucleotides outside the gene matches: 8. The CDR3 extends over 16 amino acids. The germline CDR1 and CDR2 sequences are DFQATT and SNEGSKA (reference sequence). The CDR3 bases are TGCAGTGCTAGAGATCTGACTAGCGGATCAACCTACGAGCAGTACTTC. Translation: CSARDLTSGSTYEQYF.

The sample holds a few counts of this clonotype. V usage is TRBV7-9 and J usage is TRBJ1-1; D is undetermined. CDR3 length: 12 amino acids. The germline V gene encodes CDR1 SEHNR and CDR2 FQNEAQ (reference sequence). V lost 3 bases, J lost 5 bases, and 7 bases lay in between. In DNA form, the CDR3 reads TGTGCCAGCAGCTTTCATGAAACTGAAGCTTTCTTT. Translating gives CASSFHETEAFF.